Here is one T cell receptor beta chain with its context. V dropped 6 bases and J dropped 1 base, with 9 bases sitting between them. The germline V gene has CDR1 LNHDA and CDR2 SQIVND (reference sequence). There are 13 residues in the CDR3. The record originates from a study of blood T cell repertoires in COVID-19. Whole-study context: Acute and convalescent COVID-19 specimens originated in the United States, Italy and Spain. In each case, the material was cDNA or gDNA derived from T cells, B-cell-depleted T cells, or PBMCs.

Libraries were prepared by immunoSEQ multiplex PCR; TCRdb keeps only in-frame clonotypes and omits some of them. Seen here are roughly 160,000 clones, around four fifths observed once, and the top ten hold 13%. In terms of age and location, participants ranged from roughly 18 to 95 years and lived in approximately 24 US areas. This rearrangement joins TRBV19 to TRBJ1-1; D unclear. Sequencing input: PBMCs or T cells enriched from blood (not recorded which). The source is a woman in her sixties or seventies who had recovered from COVID-19. This CDR3 is CASRTYSNTEAFF. In DNA, the CDR3 is TGTGCCAGTAGGACATACTCGAACACTGAAGCTTTCTTT.